This TCR beta chain was identified in a study of early T cells in non-severe SARS-CoV-2 infection (dated by TCRdb to the early 2020s). Regarding the research as a whole: Because TCR sequencing relied on bulk RNA taken from unsorted whole blood, pairing of alpha and beta chains was not possible.

There are 17 amino acids in the CDR3, from cysteine to phenylalanine inclusive. CDR3 DNA is the only sequence kept; it has 51 bases, read in frame from the first base. At the junction V is shortened by 6 bases and J by 3 bases, with 21 bases in between. Libraries came from 5' RACE. The instrument given in TCRdb is NextSeq 500. The TCR library protocol attached unique molecular identifiers to individual cDNA molecules to correct for sequencing error and PCR bias. Sequencing covered both TCR alpha and beta chains, and within each sample the abundances of alpha and beta sequences were tightly co-correlated. As for the authors' bioinformatics: V gene, J gene and CDR3 annotation of TCR sequences was performed with Decombinator V4. TCRs were defined as expanded if a significant change between any two time points was detected under a Poisson model with p below 0.0001. TCR abundances were normalised to the total number of TCRs sequenced per sample and expressed as counts per million. TRAV1-2 paired with TRAJ12, TRAJ20 or TRAJ33 defined MAIT TCRs, while TRAV10 paired with TRAJ18 defined iNKT TCRs. VDJdb, accessed on 1 November 2021, was searched for TCRs annotated for CMV, EBV and SARS-CoV-2, and TCRs annotated for more than one antigen were excluded. TCRdb reanalyzed the raw reads on its own, using fastp at Q25 for trimming and MiXCR for clone calling, and kept in-frame beta chains. Entries are consolidated by CDR3 protein sequence, retaining the most common genes and DNA. It is TCRdb's table, rather than the study itself, that gives the V and J calls and clone size. The sample contains nearly 70,000 distinct CDR3 sequences, more than 3.5% of them found a single time. The ten most abundant clones make up roughly 3.4% of the sample.

The full study reports these points: VDJdb matching was skewed toward anti-spike CD8 responses and likely underestimated virus-specific expansions by missing private and CD4 specificities.

A case-control design nested within a healthcare worker cohort in London, UK, was used, with weekly nasopharyngeal swab PCR tests and blood sampling performed. Between 23 and 31 March 2020, the week of the UK lockdown, healthcare workers were enrolled and then followed up weekly for as long as 16 weeks. This clonotype was detected ten times or more. Its antigen remains unidentified. No quality values exist for individual bases; no much larger clone is one base distant. This specimen consisted of whole blood, obtained at baseline. This sequence was found in an adult who was a healthcare worker with PCR-confirmed SARS-CoV-2 infection or an uninfected control (not recorded which). The donor label of this sample is uncertain. The V and J genes are TRBV12-3 or TRBV12-4 and TRBJ1-5; too little of a D gene remains to name it. The CDR3 loop reads CASSFHPSDVLNQPQHF. At the DNA level, the sequence is TGTGCCAGCAGCTTCCACCCCTCGGACGTGCTCAATCAGCCCCAGCATTTT.